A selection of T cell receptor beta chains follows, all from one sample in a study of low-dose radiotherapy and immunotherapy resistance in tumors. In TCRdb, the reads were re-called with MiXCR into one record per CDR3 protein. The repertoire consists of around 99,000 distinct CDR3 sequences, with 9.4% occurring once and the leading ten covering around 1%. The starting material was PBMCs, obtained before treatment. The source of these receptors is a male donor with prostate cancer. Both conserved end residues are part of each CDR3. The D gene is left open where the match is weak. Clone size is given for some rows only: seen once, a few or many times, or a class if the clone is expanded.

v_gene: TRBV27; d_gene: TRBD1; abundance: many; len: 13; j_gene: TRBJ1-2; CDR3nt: TGTGCCAGCAGTTTCAGACAGGGCGGCGGCTACACCTTC; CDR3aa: CASSFRQGGGYTF
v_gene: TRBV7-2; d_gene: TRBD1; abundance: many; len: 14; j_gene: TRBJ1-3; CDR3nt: TGTGCCAGCTTCAAAGACAGGGCTGGAAACACCATATATTTT; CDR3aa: CASFKDRAGNTIYF
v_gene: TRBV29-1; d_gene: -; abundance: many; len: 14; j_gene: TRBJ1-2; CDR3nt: TGCAGCGTTGATCAACAGGCTCATCCTTATGGCTACACCTTC; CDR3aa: CSVDQQAHPYGYTF
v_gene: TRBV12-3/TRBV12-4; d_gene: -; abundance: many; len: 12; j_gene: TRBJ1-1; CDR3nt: TGTGCCAGCAGGGGACAAGGCTCCCAAGCTTTCTTT; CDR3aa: CASRGQGSQAFF
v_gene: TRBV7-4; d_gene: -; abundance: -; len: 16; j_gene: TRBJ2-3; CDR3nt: TGTGCCAGCAGCACACTGTCCCCCGTGGGCACAGATACGCAGTATTTT; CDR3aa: CASSTLSPVGTDTQYF
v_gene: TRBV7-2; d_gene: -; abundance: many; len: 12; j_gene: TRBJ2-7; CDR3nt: TGTGCCAGCAGCCAACAACCCTACGAGCAGTACTTC; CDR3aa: CASSQQPYEQYF
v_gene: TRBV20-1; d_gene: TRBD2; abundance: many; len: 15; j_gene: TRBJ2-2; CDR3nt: TGCAGTGCTAGAGCGGGGGGAGCGGGCACCGGGGAGCTGTTTTTT; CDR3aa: CSARAGGAGTGELFF
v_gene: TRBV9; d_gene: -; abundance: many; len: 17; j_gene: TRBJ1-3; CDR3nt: TGTGCCAGCAGCGTCGGTCAGGGCCTGTCCTCTGGAAACACCATATATTTT; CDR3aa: CASSVGQGLSSGNTIYF
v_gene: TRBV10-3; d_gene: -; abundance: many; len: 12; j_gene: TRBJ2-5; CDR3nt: TGTGCCGTCGCGGGTCCCCAAGAGACCCAGTACTTC; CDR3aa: CAVAGPQETQYF
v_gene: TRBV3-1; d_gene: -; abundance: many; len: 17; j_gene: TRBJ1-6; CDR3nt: TGTGCCAGCAGCCAAGATCGCGGGTACGCCGGCGGTTCACCCCTCCACTTT; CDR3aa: CASSQDRGYAGGSPLHF
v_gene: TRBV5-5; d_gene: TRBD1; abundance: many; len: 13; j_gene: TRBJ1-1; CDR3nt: TGTGCCAGCAGCGAATGGACAGGGCGCCAAGCTTTCTTT; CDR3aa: CASSEWTGRQAFF
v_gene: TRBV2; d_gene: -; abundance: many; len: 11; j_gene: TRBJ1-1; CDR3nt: TGTGCCAGCAGTGCAAACACTGAAGCTTTCTTT; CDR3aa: CASSANTEAFF
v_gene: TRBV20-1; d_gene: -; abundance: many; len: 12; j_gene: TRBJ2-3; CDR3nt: TGCAGTGCGGAGGACAGAGCAGATACGCAGTATTTT; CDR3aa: CSAEDRADTQYF
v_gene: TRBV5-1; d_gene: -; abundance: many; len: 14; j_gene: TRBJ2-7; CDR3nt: TGCGCCAGCAGCTTGGGTAACCCCTCCTACGAGCAGTACTTC; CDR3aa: CASSLGNPSYEQYF
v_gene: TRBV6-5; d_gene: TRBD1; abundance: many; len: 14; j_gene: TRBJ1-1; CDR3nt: TGTGCCAGCAGTCGGGGACAGGGTGGCACTGAAGCTTTCTTT; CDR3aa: CASSRGQGGTEAFF
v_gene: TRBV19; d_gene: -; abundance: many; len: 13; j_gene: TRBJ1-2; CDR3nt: TGTGCCACAGGAGCGGGGGGAGGCTATGGCTACACCTTC; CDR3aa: CATGAGGGYGYTF
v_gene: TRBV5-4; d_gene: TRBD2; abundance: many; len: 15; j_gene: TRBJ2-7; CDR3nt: TGTGCCAGCAGCTTGGGGCTAGCGGGTGAGGGCGAGCAGTACTTC; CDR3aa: CASSLGLAGEGEQYF
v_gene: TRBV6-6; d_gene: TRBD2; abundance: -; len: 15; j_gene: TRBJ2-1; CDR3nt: TGTGCCAGCAGTCGAGTTAGCGGGAGTGGGAATGAGCAGTTCTTC; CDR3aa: CASSRVSGSGNEQFF
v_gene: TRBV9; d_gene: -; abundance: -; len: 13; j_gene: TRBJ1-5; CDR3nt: TGTGCCAGCAGCGTAGAAACAAATCAGCCCCAGCATTTT; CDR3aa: CASSVETNQPQHF
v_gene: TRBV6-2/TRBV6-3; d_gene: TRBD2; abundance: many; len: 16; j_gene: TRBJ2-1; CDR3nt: TGTGCCAGCAGTTATCGGCTAGCGGGAGTCAGTGATGAGCAGTTCTTC; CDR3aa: CASSYRLAGVSDEQFF
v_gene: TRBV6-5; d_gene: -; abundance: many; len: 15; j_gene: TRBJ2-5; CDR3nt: TGTGCCAGCAAGTCAGGTCAGACTTACCAAGAGACCCAGTACTTC; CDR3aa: CASKSGQTYQETQYF
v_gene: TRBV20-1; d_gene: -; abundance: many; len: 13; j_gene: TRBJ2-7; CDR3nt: TGCAGTCCTGCCCCCCAGGGCTTCTACGAGCAGTACTTC; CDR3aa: CSPAPQGFYEQYF
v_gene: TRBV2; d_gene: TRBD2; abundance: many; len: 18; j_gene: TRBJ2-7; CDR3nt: TGTGCCAGCAGTGAAGTCGGTCGGGGGGCTAGCGGGAGAGACGAGCAGTACTTC; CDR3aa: CASSEVGRGASGRDEQYF
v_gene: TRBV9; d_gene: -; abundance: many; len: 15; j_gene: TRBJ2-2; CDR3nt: TGTGCCAGCGGTCACTTCTTTCCGAACACCGGGGAGCTGTTTTTT; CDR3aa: CASGHFFPNTGELFF
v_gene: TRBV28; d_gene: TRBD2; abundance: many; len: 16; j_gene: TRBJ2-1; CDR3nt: TGTGCCAGCAGTCCTGGAGGGACTAGCGGAAACAATGAGCAGTTCTTC; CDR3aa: CASSPGGTSGNNEQFF
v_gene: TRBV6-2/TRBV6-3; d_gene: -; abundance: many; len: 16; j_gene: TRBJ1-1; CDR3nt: TGTGCCAGCAGTTACCACGCTGCCAGGGATAACACTGAAGCTTTCTTT; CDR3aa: CASSYHAARDNTEAFF
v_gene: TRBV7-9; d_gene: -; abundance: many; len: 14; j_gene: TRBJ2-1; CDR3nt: TGTGCCAGCAGCTTAGTTGGCGGTTTGGATGAGCAGTTCTTC; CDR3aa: CASSLVGGLDEQFF
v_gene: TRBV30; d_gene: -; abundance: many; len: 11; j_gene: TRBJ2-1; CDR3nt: TGTGCCTGGAGCCCCGAGGTTGAGCAGTTCTTC; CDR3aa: CAWSPEVEQFF
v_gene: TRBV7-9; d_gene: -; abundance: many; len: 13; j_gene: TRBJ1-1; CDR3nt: TGTGCCAGCAGACCCGTCCTGAACACTGAAGCTTTCTTT; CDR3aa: CASRPVLNTEAFF
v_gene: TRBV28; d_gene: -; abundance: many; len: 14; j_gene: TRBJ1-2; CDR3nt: TGTGCCAGCAGTTTACCCCAAAGGAACTATGGCTACACCTTC; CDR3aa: CASSLPQRNYGYTF
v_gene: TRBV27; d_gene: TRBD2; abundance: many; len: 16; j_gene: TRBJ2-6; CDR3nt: TGTGCCAGCAGCCTCGGGGGGGGTGCCTGGGCCAACGTCCTGACTTTC; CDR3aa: CASSLGGGAWANVLTF
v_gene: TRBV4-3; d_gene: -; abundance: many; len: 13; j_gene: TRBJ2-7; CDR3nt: TGCGCCAGCAGCCAAGACGCAGGGGACGAGCAGTACTTC; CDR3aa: CASSQDAGDEQYF
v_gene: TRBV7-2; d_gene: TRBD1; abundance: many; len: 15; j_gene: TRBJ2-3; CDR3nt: TGTGCCAGCAGCGCCGGGACAGGGTTCACAGATACGCAGTATTTT; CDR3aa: CASSAGTGFTDTQYF
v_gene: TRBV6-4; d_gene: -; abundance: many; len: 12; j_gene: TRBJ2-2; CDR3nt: TGTGCCAGCAGTGAGGGCACCGGGGAGCTGTTTTTT; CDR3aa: CASSEGTGELFF
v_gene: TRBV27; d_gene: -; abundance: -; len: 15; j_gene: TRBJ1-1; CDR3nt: TGTGCCAGCAGTTTAAGCAGAGAAGGGGACACTGAAGCTTTCTTT; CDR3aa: CASSLSREGDTEAFF
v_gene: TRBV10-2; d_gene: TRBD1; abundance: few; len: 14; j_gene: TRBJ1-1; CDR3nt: TGCGCCAGCAGGGCGACAGGGGTGAACACTGAAGCTTTCTTT; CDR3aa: CASRATGVNTEAFF
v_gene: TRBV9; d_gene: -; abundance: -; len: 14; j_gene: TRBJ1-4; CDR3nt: TGTGCCAGCAGCGTAGGTCGAGGTCCTGAAAAACTGTTTTTT; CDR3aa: CASSVGRGPEKLFF
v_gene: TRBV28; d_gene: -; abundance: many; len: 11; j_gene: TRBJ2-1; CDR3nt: TGTGCCACCACGCAAACGCATGAGCAGTTCTTC; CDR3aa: CATTQTHEQFF
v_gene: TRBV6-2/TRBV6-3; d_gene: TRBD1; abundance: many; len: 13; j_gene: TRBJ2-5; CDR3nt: TGTGCCAGCGTCCGACAGGGATCAGAGACCCAGTACTTC; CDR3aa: CASVRQGSETQYF
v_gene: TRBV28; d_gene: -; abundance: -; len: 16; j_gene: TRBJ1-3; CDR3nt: TGTGCCAGCGGGACTCGGACGGGGAACTCTGGAAACACCATATATTTT; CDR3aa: CASGTRTGNSGNTIYF
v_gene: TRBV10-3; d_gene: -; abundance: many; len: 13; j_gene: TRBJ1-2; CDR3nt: TGTGCCATCAGTGAATCGGGGGACTATGGCTACACCTTC; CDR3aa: CAISESGDYGYTF
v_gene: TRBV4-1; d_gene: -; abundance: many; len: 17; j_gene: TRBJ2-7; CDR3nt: TGCGCCAGCAGCCAAGTCGATATTGGGTTTTCTCGGGCCGAGCAGTACTTC; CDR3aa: CASSQVDIGFSRAEQYF
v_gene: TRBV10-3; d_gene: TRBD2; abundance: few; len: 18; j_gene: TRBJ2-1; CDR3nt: TGTGCCATCAGAGGGACTAGCGGGCCCGGGAGCTCCTACAATGAGCAGTTCTTC; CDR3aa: CAIRGTSGPGSSYNEQFF
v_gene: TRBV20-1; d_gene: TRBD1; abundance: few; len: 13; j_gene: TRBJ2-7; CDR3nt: TGCAGTGCTCAGGGACAGGGGCTCTACGAGCAGTACTTC; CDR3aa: CSAQGQGLYEQYF
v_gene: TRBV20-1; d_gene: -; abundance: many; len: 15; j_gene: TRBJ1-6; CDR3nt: TGCAGTGCTCCTAGGGGTGGGAGCTATAATTCACCCCTCCACTTT; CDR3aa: CSAPRGGSYNSPLHF
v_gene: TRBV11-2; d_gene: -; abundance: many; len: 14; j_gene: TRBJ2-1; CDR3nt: TGTGCCAGCAGCTTAGCGGGAGCGGCCAATGAGCAGTTCTTC; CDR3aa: CASSLAGAANEQFF
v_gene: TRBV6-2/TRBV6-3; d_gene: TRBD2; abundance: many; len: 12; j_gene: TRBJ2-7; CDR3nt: TGTGCCGGCGGGGGGCAGCCCTACGAGCAGTACTTC; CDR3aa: CAGGGQPYEQYF
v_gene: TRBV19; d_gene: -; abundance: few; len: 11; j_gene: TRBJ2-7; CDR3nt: TGTGCCAGTAGCGTCCGTAACGAGCAGTACTTC; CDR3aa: CASSVRNEQYF
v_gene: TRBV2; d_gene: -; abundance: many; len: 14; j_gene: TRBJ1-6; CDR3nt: TGTGCCAGCAGGACGCAGGGATGGGATTCACCCCTCCACTTT; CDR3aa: CASRTQGWDSPLHF
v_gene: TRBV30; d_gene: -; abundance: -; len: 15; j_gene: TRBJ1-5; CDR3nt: TGTGCCTGGAGCCCGCCAGGGGTTATCAATCAGCCCCAGCATTTT; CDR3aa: CAWSPPGVINQPQHF